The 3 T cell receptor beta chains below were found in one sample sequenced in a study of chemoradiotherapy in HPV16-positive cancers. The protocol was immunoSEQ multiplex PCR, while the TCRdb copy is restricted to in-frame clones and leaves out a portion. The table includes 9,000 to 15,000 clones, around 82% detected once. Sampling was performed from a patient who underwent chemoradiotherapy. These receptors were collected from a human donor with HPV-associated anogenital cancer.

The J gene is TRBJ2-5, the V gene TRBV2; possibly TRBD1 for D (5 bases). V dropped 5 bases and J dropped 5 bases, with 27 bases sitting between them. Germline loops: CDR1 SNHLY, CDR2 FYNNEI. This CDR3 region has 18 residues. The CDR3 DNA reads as TGTGCCAGCAGTCCCGCCTCCGCGCGGTCAGGGAACTTTGAGACCCAGTACTTC. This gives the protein CASSPASARSGNFETQYF.

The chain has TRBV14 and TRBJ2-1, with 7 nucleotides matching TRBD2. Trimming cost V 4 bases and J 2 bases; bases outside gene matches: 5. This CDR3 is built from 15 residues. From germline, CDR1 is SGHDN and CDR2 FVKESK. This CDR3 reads CASSPRGGTYNEQFF. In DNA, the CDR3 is TGTGCCAGCAGCCCTCGGGGAGGGACCTACAATGAGCAGTTCTTC.

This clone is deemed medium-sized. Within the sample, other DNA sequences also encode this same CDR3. As DNA, the CDR3 is TGTGCCAGCAGCGCCGGGCCCAATTACGAGCAGTACTTC. Protein sequence: CASSAGPNYEQYF. The chain carries TRBV7-6 and TRBJ2-7, with no clear D. The CDR3 runs to 13 residues. The ends were cut back, 5 bases at V and 4 bases at J, with 12 bases in the middle. CDR1 and CDR2 (germline): SGHVS, FNYEAQ.